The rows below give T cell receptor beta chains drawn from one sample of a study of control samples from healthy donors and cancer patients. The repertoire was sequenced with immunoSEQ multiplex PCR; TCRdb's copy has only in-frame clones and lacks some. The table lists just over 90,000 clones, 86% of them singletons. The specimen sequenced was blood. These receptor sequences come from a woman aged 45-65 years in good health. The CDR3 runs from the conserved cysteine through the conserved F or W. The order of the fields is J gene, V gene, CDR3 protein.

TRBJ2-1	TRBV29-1	CSVGSGTKQFF
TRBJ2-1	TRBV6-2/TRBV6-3	CASSLPPGQALTRQFF
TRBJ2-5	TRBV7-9	CASLGSQETQYF
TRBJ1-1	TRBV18	CASSLLGGDDTEAFF
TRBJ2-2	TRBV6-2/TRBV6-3	CASSYSHRGPGELFF
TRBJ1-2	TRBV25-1	CASSAGARGYTF
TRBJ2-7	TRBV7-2	CASSLAPGRSSYEQYF
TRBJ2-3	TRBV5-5	CASSLALGQGEDTQYF
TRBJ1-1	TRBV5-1	CASSATVNTEAFF
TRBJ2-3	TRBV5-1	CASSLAFTDTQYF
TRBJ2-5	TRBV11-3	CASSLVRRVETQYF
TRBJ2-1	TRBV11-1	CASSSSGRAYEQFF
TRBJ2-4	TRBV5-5	CASSSTWTSGSIQYF
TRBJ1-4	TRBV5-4	CASSTDRGGEKLFF
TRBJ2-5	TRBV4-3	CASSSGTGLKETQYF
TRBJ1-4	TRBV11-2	CASSLVRGLNEKLFF
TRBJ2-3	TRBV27	CASSFEGGPTDTQYF
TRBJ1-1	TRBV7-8	CASSLAARVEHTEAFF
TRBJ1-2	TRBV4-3	CASSSYPGEGGYTF
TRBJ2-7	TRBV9	CASSVDTGPYEQYF